These 17 T cell receptor beta chains were sequenced from one sample in a study of blood T cell repertoires in COVID-19 (dated by TCRdb to the early 2020s). Libraries were prepared through the immunoSEQ multiplex PCR assay. TCRdb's version of the immuneACCESS table is confined to in-frame rearrangements and falls short of the full clone set. An unresolved V gene accounts for under half of the shortfall where checked; the remainder is of unknown origin. A total of 87,000 or so clones appear in this sample, approximately 86% of them only once. Around 5.2% of the sample belongs to the ten largest clones. Sequencing was done on a sample of peripheral blood. Every receptor here comes from a man in his forties with acute or convalescent COVID-19.

This clone was counted a few times. The V and J genes are TRBV2 and TRBJ2-1, with D unclear. Germline-derived CDR1 and CDR2 are SNHLY and FYNNEI. Trimming left V 8 bases short and J 7 bases short, with 15 bases between. This CDR3 is 13 amino acids long. The CDR3 loop is CASCASEDNEQFF. CDR3 coding DNA: TGTGCCAGCTGCGCCAGCGAGGATAATGAGCAGTTCTTC.

The chain carries TRBV13 and TRBJ2-1; D may be TRBD2 (6 bases). Germline CDR1 is PRHDT and CDR2 is FYEKMQ (reference sequence). The germline V and J ends were trimmed by 5 bases and 0 bases, with 17 bases remaining between them. The CDR3 runs 17 residues. The CDR3: CASSGLQAGSSYNEQFF. In DNA, the CDR3 is TGTGCCAGCAGCGGCCTCCAGGCGGGGAGCTCCTACAATGAGCAGTTCTTC.

The chain uses TRBV9 and TRBJ2-7; 14 nucleotides align to TRBD2. V lost 3 bases and J lost 5; bases outside the gene matches: 13. There are 18 residues in the CDR3. Germline values: CDR1 SGDLS, CDR2 YYNGEE. In nucleotides, the CDR3 is TGTGCCAGCAGCGAGGGTCCTAGGACTAGCGGGAGGCGGGACGAGCAGTACTTC. This codes for CASSEGPRTSGRRDEQYF.

The gene calls are TRBV5-1 and TRBJ1-6; TRBD1 matches 11 bases. The CDR3 spans 15 residues. CDR1 is SGHRS, CDR2 YFSETQ, per germline. V trimming: 4 bases; J trimming: 5 bases; junction bases outside the gene matches: 2. The CDR3 sequence: CASSRDRGNNSPLHF. The CDR3 DNA sequence: TGCGCCAGCAGCCGGGACAGGGGGAATAATTCACCCCTCCACTTT. The whole variable domain, filled in from reference TRBV5-1 and TRBJ1-6, reads KAGVTQTPRYLIKTRGQQVTLSCSPISGHRSVSWYQQTPGQGLQFLFEYFSETQRNKGNFPGRFSGRQFSNSRSEMNVSTLELGDSALYLCASSRDRGNNSPLHFGNGTRLTVT.

The chain links TRBV6-5 to TRBJ1-1, with D perhaps TRBD1 (6 bases). The CDR3 loop spans 14 amino acids. Germline V gives CDR1 MNHEY, CDR2 SVGAGI. The germline V and J ends were trimmed by 8 bases and 4 bases, with 17 bases remaining between them. CDR3 amino acids: CASGAWDKGTEAFF. The CDR3 DNA reads TGTGCCAGCGGGGCCTGGGACAAGGGCACTGAAGCTTTCTTT.

This rearrangement joins TRBV5-6 to TRBJ1-2; D is unresolved. This CDR3 is 15 amino acids long. V was clipped by 4 bases and J by 2 bases, with 15 bases between them. Germline CDR1 and CDR2: SGHDT and YYEEEE. DNA of the CDR3: TGTGCCAGCAGCCCTGGAGTTGGACTGAACTATGGCTACACCTTC. This translates into CASSPGVGLNYGYTF.

The chain employs TRBV5-1 and TRBJ1-1; D remains unclear. This CDR3 region has 15 residues. Germline loops: CDR1 SGHRS, CDR2 YFSETQ. V lost 0 bases and J lost 3, with 12 bases in between. The CDR3 loop is CASSLVPGVDTEAFF. CDR3 in DNA: TGCGCCAGCAGCTTGGTACCCGGGGTAGACACTGAAGCTTTCTTT.

The rearrangement links TRBV5-6 to TRBJ2-7; D might be TRBD2 (6 bases). CDR3 size: 16 residues. Germline loops: CDR1 SGHDT, CDR2 YYEEEE. With 1 base removed from V and 6 bases from J, the gap between germline ends came to 20 bases. For the CDR3, the DNA is TGTGCCAGCAGCTTGCGTGCACAGATTGGACTATCCGAGCAGTACTTC. It codes for CASSLRAQIGLSEQYF.

The chain uses TRBV11-3 and TRBJ1-6; D unresolved. CDR3 length: 15 residues. Trimming took 2 bases from V and 7 from J, leaving 12 bases between them. The germline V gene has CDR1 SGHNT and CDR2 YENEEA. The CDR3 region is CASSLSGGINSPLHF. The CDR3 coding sequence is TGTGCCAGCAGCTTATCTGGAGGGATCAATTCACCCCTCCACTTT.

V and J are TRBV7-9 and TRBJ1-3; a weak D match, TRBD1 (6 bases). V was pared by 5 bases and J by 3 bases, with 20 bases between. Germline lookup yields CDR1 SEHNR and CDR2 FQNEAQ (reference sequence). This CDR3 comprises 17 residues. CDR3 sequence (DNA): TGTGCCAGCAGCATCTACCGACAGGAGTACTATGGAAACACCATATATTTT. Translated: CASSIYRQEYYGNTIYF. Based on the CDR3 plus reference TRBV7-9 and TRBJ1-3, the full variable domain is DTGVSQNPRHKITKRGQNVTFRCDPISEHNRLYWYRQTLGQGPEFLTYFQNEAQLEKSRLLSDRFSAERPKGSFSTLEIQRTEQGDSAMYLCASSIYRQEYYGNTIYFGEGSWLTVV.

This chain links TRBV5-1 with TRBJ2-3; TRBD2 is a possible D gene (6 bases). CDR3 length: 13 residues. The germline V and J ends were trimmed by 9 bases and 2 bases, with 13 bases remaining between them. Germline-derived CDR1 and CDR2 are SGHRS and YFSETQ. DNA of the CDR3: TGCGCCACCTCGGGACTTACCACAGATACGCAGTATTTT. This codes for CATSGLTTDTQYF.

The V gene is TRBV9, the J gene TRBJ2-7, with TRBD2 matching over 7 bases. Germline V CDR1 and CDR2: SGDLS, YYNGEE. The J segment lost 3 bases and the V segment lost 0 bases, leaving 9 bases of the junction unmatched. The CDR3 is made up of 16 amino acids. In nucleotides, the CDR3 is TGTGCCAGCAGCGTAGGGGAACACGGGGGGAACTACGAGCAGTACTTC. Protein sequence: CASSVGEHGGNYEQYF. The full variable domain, in which reference TRBV9 and TRBJ2-7 provide the parts outside the CDR3, is DSGVTQTPKHLITATGQRVTLRCSPRSGDLSVYWYQQSLDQGLQFLIQYYNGEERAKGNILERFSAQQFPDLHSELNLSSLELGDSALYFCASSVGEHGGNYEQYFGPGTRLTVT.

The chain joins TRBV11-2 to TRBJ2-1; 9 bases agree with TRBD1. The CDR3 contains 15 residues. Looked up from germline, CDR1 is SGHAT and CDR2 is FQNNGV. J lost 3 bases, V lost 0 bases, and 0 bases had no gene match. CDR3 nucleotide sequence: TGTGCCAGCAGCTTAGAGGGACAGGGCTACAATGAGCAGTTCTTC. Residues: CASSLEGQGYNEQFF.

This rearrangement joins TRBV12-3 or TRBV12-4 to TRBJ1-2; TRBD1 might be the D (5 bases). V was trimmed by 5 bases and J by 4 bases, leaving 8 bases between them. The CDR3 spans 12 residues. The CDR3 protein is CASSRQSYGYTF. In DNA form, the CDR3 reads TGTGCCAGCAGTCGACAGAGCTATGGCTACACCTTC.

The gene calls are TRBV11-2 and TRBJ2-5, with 9 bases lining up with TRBD1. Trimming cost V 5 bases and J 3 bases; bases outside gene matches: 1. The CDR3 is 13 amino acids. Germline V gives CDR1 SGHAT, CDR2 FQNNGV. CDR3 sequence: CASSRDREETQYF. The CDR3 DNA follows: TGTGCCAGCAGCCGGGACAGGGAAGAGACCCAGTACTTC.

This chain joins TRBV12-5 and TRBJ1-1, with D possibly TRBD1 on 6 matching bases. This CDR3 region has 14 residues. Germline-derived CDR1 and CDR2 are LGHNT and FRNRAP. Deletions cut 7 bases from V and 0 bases from J, with 12 bases between. CDR3 protein: CASENRALNTEAFF. CDR3 in DNA: TGTGCTAGTGAGAACAGGGCATTGAACACTGAAGCTTTCTTT.

This chain uses TRBV13 with TRBJ2-5; the match to TRBD1 covers 12 bases. The CDR3 runs 18 residues. V lost 5 bases and J lost 4; bases outside the gene matches: 14. CDR1 and CDR2 (germline): PRHDT, FYEKMQ (reference sequence). CDR3 region: CASSPYLGTGGRGETQYF. In DNA form, the CDR3 reads TGTGCCAGCAGCCCCTACCTCGGGACAGGGGGCAGGGGAGAGACCCAGTACTTC.